This T cell receptor (beta chain) was retrieved from a study of T cells in Graves' hyperthyroidism and ophthalmopathy. Study findings and constraints: Ophthalmopathy was identified by the model a median 6.5 months ahead of onset.

Criteria for exclusion of patients were uncontrolled infection, other autoimmune disease, pregnancy or lactation. A note on this clonotype: What it binds is unknown.

RNA transcripts yielded amplified TCR beta CDR3 regions. HTBI primers were used for first-round RT-PCR of the TCR CDR3. MiXCR was run by TCRdb on the multiplex PCR reads, yielding one entry per CDR3 protein. The table has 550,000 to 700,000 distinct CDR3 sequences, 40% to 55% seen once. The source material was peripheral blood or thyroid tissue (not recorded which). This receptor was taken from an adult woman with Graves' disease, either hyperthyroidism or ophthalmopathy (not recorded which).

CDR3 DNA: TGCAGTGCTAGAGAGACAGGGCAGAATCAGCCCCAGCATTTT. Amino acids: CSARETGQNQPQHF. The rearrangement links TRBV20-1 to TRBJ1-5, with 7 bases aligning to TRBD1. In germline, CDR1 is DFQATT, CDR2 SNEGSKA (reference sequence). The CDR3 consists of 14 residues. The V gene end was trimmed by 0 bases and the J gene end by 4 bases; junction bases not matched to a gene: 3.